The rows below give T cell receptor beta chains drawn from one sample of a study of blood T cell repertoires in COVID-19. Some clones are missing from TCRdb's copy, which holds only in-frame ones; the method was immunoSEQ multiplex PCR. In the table there are approximately 100,000 clones, about nine tenths of which are singletons. The sequencing input was peripheral blood. Receptors were obtained from a man between 60 and 75 years old with acute or convalescent COVID-19. Each CDR3 is given with its conserved first and last residue. D genes are given only for firm matches. Rows give clone size only sometimes, using once, few, many, or a class for an expanded clone.

clone_size,j_call,d_call,v_call,cdr3_nt,cdr3_aa
-,TRBJ2-1,TRBD2,TRBV4-2,TGTGCCAGCAGCCAAGGGACTAGCGGGGAGGTAAATGAGCAGTTCTTC,CASSQGTSGEVNEQFF
-,TRBJ2-7,-,TRBV3-1/TRBV3-2,TGTGCCAGCAGCCTAGCCTGGGGCCCCGCCTTCTACGAGCAGTACTTC,CASSLAWGPAFYEQYF
-,TRBJ2-7,TRBD2,TRBV19,TGTGCCAGTCGCTCCCTGGGGACTAGCGGCTACGAGCAGTACTTC,CASRSLGTSGYEQYF
-,TRBJ2-3,TRBD2,TRBV5-1,TGCGCCAGCGCGAGCGGGACCAGCACAGATACGCAGTATTTT,CASASGTSTDTQYF
few,TRBJ2-2,-,TRBV10-3,TGTGCCATCAGTGTGGGGACACAGAACACCGGGGAGCTGTTTTTT,CAISVGTQNTGELFF
-,TRBJ1-1,-,TRBV11-2,TGTGCCAGCAGCTTAGCATGGGGGCAGAACACTGAAGCTTTCTTT,CASSLAWGQNTEAFF
-,TRBJ1-5,-,TRBV6-5,TGTGCCAGCAGGAACGCAGGGGATAGCAATCAGCCCCAGCATTTT,CASRNAGDSNQPQHF
-,TRBJ2-7,-,TRBV28,TGTGCCAGCAACGCAGGGAACTCCTACGAGCAGTACTTC,CASNAGNSYEQYF
-,TRBJ1-3,-,TRBV30,TGTGCCTGGGGAGGGCTCTCTGGAAACACCATATATTTT,CAWGGLSGNTIYF
-,TRBJ1-5,-,TRBV30,TGTGCCTGGAGTGTTGGGTCCGGAGGCAATCAGCCCCAGCATTTT,CAWSVGSGGNQPQHF
few,TRBJ2-1,-,TRBV19,TGTGCCAGTACCAGTAGGGGGGGAACAGGGTCTGAGCAGTTCTTC,CASTSRGGTGSEQFF
-,TRBJ1-1,-,TRBV10-3,TGTGCCATCAGGGCTAATTCACAGGGTAAACACACTGAAGCTTTCTTT,CAIRANSQGKHTEAFF
-,TRBJ2-5,TRBD2,TRBV29-1,TGCAGCGTTGACGCCATAGCGGGAGGGCCGGAGACCCAGTACTTC,CSVDAIAGGPETQYF
-,TRBJ1-1,-,TRBV28,TGTGCCAGCAGTTTTCACCTCCCGCGTAACACTGAAGCTTTCTTT,CASSFHLPRNTEAFF
-,TRBJ1-1,-,TRBV19,TGTGCCAGTAGTCCCCGAGCAGGGCGGATGAACACTGAAGCTTTCTTT,CASSPRAGRMNTEAFF
-,TRBJ1-4,-,TRBV5-4,TGTGCCAGCAGCTTGGAGGGGGAGACTAATGAAAAACTGTTTTTT,CASSLEGETNEKLFF
-,TRBJ2-7,-,TRBV7-6,TGTGCCAGCAGCTTAGTAACAGGCCCTACGGGCGAGCAGTACTTC,CASSLVTGPTGEQYF
once,TRBJ2-7,TRBD1,TRBV6-2/TRBV6-3,TGTGCCAGCAGTTACCCACTTGGACAGGGGGGCTACGAGCAGTACTTC,CASSYPLGQGGYEQYF
-,TRBJ1-5,TRBD1,TRBV2,TGTGCCAGCAGTGCCACGGAAACAGGGGTTCAGCCCCAGCATTTT,CASSATETGVQPQHF
-,TRBJ2-7,TRBD1,TRBV5-4,TGTGCCAGCAGCTACCCAGACAGGGGGCAATCCTCCGAGCAGTACTTC,CASSYPDRGQSSEQYF
-,TRBJ2-1,TRBD2,TRBV7-9,TGTGCCGTTGAGCGGGAGCCTTACAATGAGCAGTTCTTC,CAVEREPYNEQFF
-,TRBJ1-1,TRBD1,TRBV30,TGTGCCTGGAATCGGCCCCGGAGAGGGGGCTTCTATGACACTGAAGCTTTCTTT,CAWNRPRRGGFYDTEAFF
-,TRBJ1-2,-,TRBV29-1,TGCAGCGTTGGAAAGGGAGATAACTATGGCTACACCTTC,CSVGKGDNYGYTF
-,TRBJ1-2,-,TRBV11-2,TGTGCCAGCAGCTCCCGCTACCAGGCTAACTATGGCTACACCTTC,CASSSRYQANYGYTF
-,TRBJ2-2,-,TRBV12-5,TGTGCTAGTGCCTTAAACACCGGGGAGCTGTTTTTT,CASALNTGELFF
-,TRBJ2-1,-,TRBV7-3,TGTGCCAGCAGCTCCGCGGGGGCACTCGATGAGCAGTTCTTC,CASSSAGALDEQFF
-,TRBJ2-3,-,TRBV11-2,TGTGCCAGCAGCCGCCAGACACGCACAGATACGCAGTATTTT,CASSRQTRTDTQYF
-,TRBJ2-1,-,TRBV6-5,TGTGCCAGCAGTTTCCTACAGGTAGCCTACAATGAGCAGTTCTTC,CASSFLQVAYNEQFF
-,TRBJ2-1,-,TRBV19,TGTGCCACTCAGGGAGGCTCCCGGGACAATGAGCAGTTCTTC,CATQGGSRDNEQFF
-,TRBJ1-6,TRBD1,TRBV6-1,TGTGCCAGCAGTGATTCCTCGAGGGACAGGGTACAGAATTCACCCCTCCACTTT,CASSDSSRDRVQNSPLHF
-,TRBJ1-2,TRBD1,TRBV6-5,TGTGCCAGCAGACGGACAGGGCCCTATGGCTACACCTTC,CASRRTGPYGYTF
once,TRBJ1-1,TRBD1,TRBV4-1,TGCGCCAGCAGCCTGGCCGGGACAGGGGACCGGCGCACTGAAGCTTTCTTT,CASSLAGTGDRRTEAFF
-,TRBJ2-3,-,TRBV11-3,TGTGCCAGCAGGGACTCGTTGGGTGTTGGAGATACGCAGTATTTT,CASRDSLGVGDTQYF
-,TRBJ1-4,TRBD1,TRBV19,TGTGCCAGTAGTCCGACAGGGAAGGAGGTGTTTTTT,CASSPTGKEVFF
once,TRBJ1-6,-,TRBV10-3,TGTGCCATCAGTGAGCCCAGGGGATCTAATTCACCCCTCCACTTT,CAISEPRGSNSPLHF
-,TRBJ2-7,TRBD1,TRBV5-1,TGCGCCAGCAGTCCCGACAGGGTGAGCTCCTACGAGCAGTACTTC,CASSPDRVSSYEQYF
-,TRBJ2-5,TRBD2,TRBV25-1,TGTGCCAGCAGTGAACCCCTAGCGGGAGGAGAGACCCAGTACTTC,CASSEPLAGGETQYF
-,TRBJ1-6,-,TRBV6-1,TGTGCCAGCAGTGAATCGAGCATATTGCACCTCCACTTT,CASSESSILHLHF
-,TRBJ2-2,TRBD2,TRBV25-1,TGTGCCAGCAGAGCGGGAGTAACCACCGGGGAGCTGTTTTTT,CASRAGVTTGELFF
-,TRBJ2-5,-,TRBV6-5,TGTGCCAGCACAGGGCGGCACGAGACCCAGTACTTC,CASTGRHETQYF
-,TRBJ2-1,-,TRBV29-1,TGCAGCGTAGACCCTACTAGAGCCTACAATGAGCAGTTCTTC,CSVDPTRAYNEQFF
once,TRBJ1-4,-,TRBV11-3,TGTGCCAGCAGCTTAGCGGAGGGGACTAATGAAAAACTGTTTTTT,CASSLAEGTNEKLFF
-,TRBJ1-1,-,TRBV10-3,TGTGCCATCAGTGAGGCAGGGCCTAGGACTGAAGCTTTCTTT,CAISEAGPRTEAFF
-,TRBJ2-3,-,TRBV3-1/TRBV3-2,TGTGCCAGCAGCCAAGCTAGCACAGATACGCAGTATTTT,CASSQASTDTQYF
-,TRBJ2-7,-,TRBV20-1,TGCAGTGCTAGTAGGTTAGCGGCTCTCTCCGAGCAGTACTTC,CSASRLAALSEQYF
-,TRBJ2-2,TRBD2,TRBV4-2,TGTGCCAGCAGCCAGGGACTACACACCGGGGAGCTGTTTTTT,CASSQGLHTGELFF
-,TRBJ2-7,TRBD2,TRBV9,TGTGCCAGCAGCCGCGGACTAGCGGGAGGTTACGAGCAGTACTTC,CASSRGLAGGYEQYF
-,TRBJ2-2,-,TRBV7-9,TGTGCCAGCAGCTCCTTAGCGGATACGAACACCGGGGAGCTGTTTTTT,CASSSLADTNTGELFF
-,TRBJ2-7,-,TRBV11-2,TGTGCCAGCAGTCCCAGCTACGAGCAGTACTTC,CASSPSYEQYF
-,TRBJ2-3,TRBD2,TRBV11-3,TGTGCCAGCAGCCCGAGGGGTGAGCTAGCGGGGGCAGATACGCAGTATTTT,CASSPRGELAGADTQYF
-,TRBJ2-2,TRBD2,TRBV9,TGTGCCAGCAGCCCGGGACTAGCGGGAGGTACCGGGGAGCTGTTTTTT,CASSPGLAGGTGELFF
-,TRBJ2-5,-,TRBV5-4,TGTGCCAGCAGCTCAATGACAGTACAAGAGACCCAGTACTTC,CASSSMTVQETQYF
-,TRBJ1-1,TRBD1,TRBV6-5,TGTGCCAGCAGTTACTCCCCGACAGGGGCCACTGAAGCTTTCTTT,CASSYSPTGATEAFF